This TCR beta chain emerged from a study of T cell repertoires in cytomegalovirus infection. Overall study context: Public TCR beta signatures indicated both CMV infection and matching HLA type. The study's findings and limits: Ex vivo, HLA-C-restricted CMV-specific TCR beta clonotypes prevailed over the rest of the response. Carriers of CMV plus the relevant HLA were identified by cumulative public TCR beta family frequency.

To note about this clonotype: Its antigen is undetermined.

V lost 5 bases, J lost 5 bases, and 10 bases stayed unmatched. Germline V gene data show CDR1 as SGHTA and CDR2 as FQGTGA. CDR3 length: 16 amino acids. TCRdb reprocessed the reads via MiXCR and lists one record per CDR3 protein. The data contain 150,000 or so distinct CDR3 sequences, approximately 17% of them singletons. The clonotype originates from a human donor in good health (CMV status not recorded). Some clones in this sample may be carry-over from other donors' samples. This sequence joins TRBV7-3 and TRBJ2-1; TRBD2 agrees at 9 bases. The specimen sequenced was CD8+ T cells from PBMCs. CDR3 protein: CASSPSPGTSHNEQFF. CDR3 in DNA: TGTGCCAGCAGCCCTTCCCCCGGGACTAGCCACAATGAGCAGTTCTTC.